The rows below give T cell receptor beta chains drawn from one sample of a study of blood T cells in healthy people across ages. MiXCR, applied by TCRdb to the 5' RACE reads, yields one record per CDR3 protein. The sample contains approximately 1.5 million distinct CDR3 sequences, under 55% of which appear only once. What was sequenced was blood. These receptors originate from a young woman in good health. Both conserved end residues are trimmed from each CDR3. The D gene is left open where the match is weak.

NA TRBJ1-1 TRBV19 ASSPRRQENTEAF
NA TRBJ1-1 TRBV18 ASSERGRTEAF
NA TRBJ2-3 TRBV29-1 SAPGGQLTDTQY
NA TRBJ1-1 TRBV20-1 SARDPNRQRIGEAF
TRBD1 TRBJ2-5 TRBV4-1 ASSQGDRGAYQETQY
TRBD1 TRBJ1-1 TRBV20-1 SARRDRASTEAF
NA TRBJ1-2 TRBV9 ASGKEQSIAYGYT
TRBD1 TRBJ2-3 TRBV7-2 ASKEGGSDTQY
NA TRBJ1-1 TRBV25-1 ASSESGPNTEAF
TRBD1 TRBJ2-1 TRBV7-2 ASSLQGAHSYNEQF
NA TRBJ2-5 TRBV12-5 ASGLVSGGTSLGTQY
NA TRBJ2-3 TRBV20-1 RHGQSVDTQY
NA TRBJ2-7 TRBV7-9 ASSFIGTYEQY
TRBD1 TRBJ1-5 TRBV5-1 ASSPTGGVEPQH